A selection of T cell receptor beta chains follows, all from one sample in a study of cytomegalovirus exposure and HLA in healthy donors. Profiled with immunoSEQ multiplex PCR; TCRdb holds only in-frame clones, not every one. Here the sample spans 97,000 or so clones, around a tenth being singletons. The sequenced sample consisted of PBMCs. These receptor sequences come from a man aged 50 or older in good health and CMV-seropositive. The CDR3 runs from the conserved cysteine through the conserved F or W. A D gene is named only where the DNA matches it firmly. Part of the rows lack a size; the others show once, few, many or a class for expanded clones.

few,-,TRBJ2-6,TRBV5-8,CASSQRREVYGANVLTF,TGTGCCAGCAGCCAACGGAGGGAAGTTTACGGGGCCAACGTCCTGACTTTC
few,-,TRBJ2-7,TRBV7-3,CASSALSGPYEQYF,TGTGCCAGCAGCGCCTTGAGCGGGCCCTACGAGCAGTACTTC
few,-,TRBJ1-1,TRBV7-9,CASSLSVLNTEAFF,TGTGCCAGCAGCTTATCAGTTCTGAACACTGAAGCTTTCTTT
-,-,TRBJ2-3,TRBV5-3,CARSLRRSDTQYF,TGTGCCAGAAGCTTGCGCAGATCGGATACGCAGTATTTT
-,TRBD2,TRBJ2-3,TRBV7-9,CASSLTSGRVLDTQYF,TGTGCCAGCAGCCTTACAAGCGGGAGGGTCTTGGATACGCAGTATTTT
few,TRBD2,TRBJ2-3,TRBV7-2,CASTRFRAGVSDTQYF,TGTGCCAGCACCCGATTTCGCGCGGGAGTTTCGGATACGCAGTATTTT
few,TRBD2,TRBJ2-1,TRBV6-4,CASSGLAGPYNEQFF,TGTGCCAGCAGTGGACTAGCGGGGCCGTACAATGAGCAGTTCTTC
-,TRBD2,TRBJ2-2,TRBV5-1,CASSRQAGVSGELFF,TGCGCCAGCAGCAGGCAAGCGGGAGTATCCGGGGAGCTGTTTTTT
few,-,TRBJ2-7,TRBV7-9,CASSLDAQGRSYEQYF,TGTGCCAGCAGCTTAGATGCGCAGGGCAGGTCCTACGAGCAGTACTTC
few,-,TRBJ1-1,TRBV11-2,CASSLGTGWNTEAFF,TGTGCCAGCAGCTTAGGAACAGGGTGGAACACTGAAGCTTTCTTT
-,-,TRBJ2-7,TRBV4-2,CASSQTLALGQYF,TGTGCCAGCAGCCAGACGTTAGCCCTCGGGCAGTACTTC
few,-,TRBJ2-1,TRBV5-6,CASSLLRGGEQFF,TGTGCCAGCAGCCTGCTCAGGGGCGGTGAGCAGTTCTTC
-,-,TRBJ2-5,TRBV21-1,CARSAERQETQYF,TGTGCCAGGAGCGCAGAGCGGCAAGAGACCCAGTACTTC
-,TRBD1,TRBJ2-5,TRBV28,CASSFPGQGGHF,TGTGCCAGCAGTTTCCCCGGACAGGGAGGACACTTC
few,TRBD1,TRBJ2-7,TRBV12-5,CASGSDRGLYEQYF,TGTGCTAGTGGTTCGGACAGGGGGTTGTACGAGCAGTACTTC
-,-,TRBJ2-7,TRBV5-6,CASSLFSEVSYEQYF,TGTGCCAGCAGCTTGTTTTCGGAGGTCTCCTACGAGCAGTACTTC
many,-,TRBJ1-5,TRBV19,CASSIQGSNQPQHF,TGTGCCAGTAGTATACAGGGTAGCAATCAGCCCCAGCATTTT
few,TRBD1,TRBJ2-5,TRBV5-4,CASSARSGGRETQYF,TGTGCCAGCAGCGCAAGATCAGGGGGCCGGGAGACCCAGTACTTC
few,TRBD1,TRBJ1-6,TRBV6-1,CASSEPRGLGSPLHF,TGTGCCAGCAGTGAGCCTAGGGGGCTTGGATCACCCCTCCACTTT
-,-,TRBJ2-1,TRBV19,CASSIDQTRGFKFF,TGTGCCAGTAGTATAGACCAGACTAGAGGTTTTAAGTTCTTC
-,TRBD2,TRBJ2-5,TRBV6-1,CASSEYGRAQETQYF,TGTGCCAGCAGTGAATACGGGAGGGCCCAAGAGACCCAGTACTTC
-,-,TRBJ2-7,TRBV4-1,CASSQAESSYEQYF,TGCGCCAGCAGCCAAGCGGAGAGCTCCTACGAGCAGTACTTC
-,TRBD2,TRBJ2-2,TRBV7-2,CASTRTSGFTGELFF,TGTGCCAGCACCCGGACTAGCGGGTTCACCGGGGAGCTGTTTTTT
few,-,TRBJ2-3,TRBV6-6,CASSYSRQRTTDTQYF,TGTGCCAGCAGTTACTCGAGGCAGCGCACCACAGATACGCAGTATTTT
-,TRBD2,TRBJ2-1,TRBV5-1,CASSLGGSTYNEQFF,TGCGCCAGCAGCTTGGGCGGGAGTACCTACAATGAGCAGTTCTTC
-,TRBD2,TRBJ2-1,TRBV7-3,CASSLTGGYPYNEQFF,TGTGCCAGCAGCTTAACGGGGGGGTACCCCTACAATGAGCAGTTCTTC
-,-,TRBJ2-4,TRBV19,CASSPSWLVKNIQYF,TGTGCCAGTAGTCCCTCGTGGCTAGTGAAGAACATTCAGTACTTC
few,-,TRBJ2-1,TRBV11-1,CASSLSGNRNEQFF,TGTGCCAGCAGCTTATCAGGGAACCGCAATGAGCAGTTCTTC
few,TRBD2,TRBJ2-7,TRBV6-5,CASSYSRTSGSHEQYF,TGTGCCAGCAGTTACTCAAGGACTAGCGGGAGCCACGAGCAGTACTTC
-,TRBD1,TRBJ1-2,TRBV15,CATSRGGTGDGYGYTF,TGTGCCACCAGCAGAGGGGGAACAGGGGATGGCTATGGCTACACCTTC
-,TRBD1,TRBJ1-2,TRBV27,CASSLRGTGVLTGYGYTF,TGTGCCAGCAGCCTAAGAGGGACAGGGGTGCTTACAGGCTATGGCTACACCTTC
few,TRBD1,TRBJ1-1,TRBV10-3,CAISATGTGRGMNTEAFF,TGTGCCATCAGTGCGACCGGGACAGGGAGGGGGATGAACACTGAAGCTTTCTTT
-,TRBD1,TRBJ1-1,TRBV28,CASRSTGRRTEAFF,TGTGCCAGCAGGTCGACAGGGCGAAGGACTGAAGCTTTCTTT
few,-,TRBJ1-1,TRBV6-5,CASQLNTEAFF,TGTGCCTCACAGTTGAACACTGAAGCTTTCTTT
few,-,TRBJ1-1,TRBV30,CAWTVNTEAFF,TGTGCCTGGACGGTGAACACTGAAGCTTTCTTT
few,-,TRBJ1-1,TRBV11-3,CASSLAYRLTVEAFF,TGTGCCAGCAGCTTAGCCTATCGTTTAACAGTTGAAGCTTTCTTT